One and the same sample provided the 7 T cell receptor beta chains below, sequenced in a study of T cells in Graves' hyperthyroidism and ophthalmopathy. The CDR3 regions of TCR beta were amplified from RNA transcripts. HTBI primers were used for first-round RT-PCR of the TCR CDR3. TCRdb redid the calling of the multiplex PCR reads with MiXCR, one entry per CDR3 protein. The profile shows roughly 350,000 distinct CDR3 sequences, roughly 14% of them singletons. The sequencing input was blood. These receptors all come from a woman in her 30s with Graves' hyperthyroidism.

This clonotype has a handful of counts. The chain uses TRBV20-1 and TRBJ1-5; 7 bases map to TRBD1. V dropped 8 bases and J dropped 3; count of bases not matched to a gene: 7. CDR3 length equals 13 residues. CDR1 is DFQATT and CDR2 is SNEGSKA in the germline V gene (reference sequence). CDR3 protein: CSFGGTDNQPQHF. CDR3 nucleotides: TGCAGTTTCGGCGGGACAGACAATCAGCCCCAGCATTTT.

The chain combines TRBV20-1 with TRBJ2-2, with 7 bases fitting TRBD2. The J segment lost 1 base and the V segment lost 3 bases, leaving 5 bases of the junction unmatched. CDR3 length: 15 residues. Germline loops: CDR1 DFQATT, CDR2 SNEGSKA (reference sequence). CDR3 nucleotide sequence: TGCAGTGCTAGGGACGGACTAGTGAACACCGGGGAGCTGTTTTTT. Its protein product is CSARDGLVNTGELFF.

This clonotype was recorded many times. The chain employs TRBV20-1 and TRBJ2-3; 8 bases line up with TRBD2. The CDR3 has 15 amino acids. CDR1 DFQATT and CDR2 SNEGSKA come from the germline V gene (reference sequence). The V and J ends lost 1 base and 3 bases, in that order; junction bases with no gene match: 6. CDR3 DNA: TGCAGTGCTAGAGGGGGACTAGGGGGAACAGATACGCAGTATTTT. It translates to CSARGGLGGTDTQYF.

This clonotype showed up many times. The chain links TRBV6-2 or TRBV6-3 to TRBJ2-1; TRBD2 agrees at 11 bases. The CDR3 has 16 amino acids. The ends lost 4 bases at V and 6 bases at J; junction bases unmatched: 8. Germline V lookup: CDR1 MNHEY, CDR2 SVGEGT. The CDR3 is CASSLSTSGRSNEQFF. The CDR3 bases are TGTGCCAGCAGTTTGTCTACTAGCGGGAGATCCAATGAGCAGTTCTTC.

This clonotype was counted between two and nine times. The chain links TRBV30 to TRBJ2-4, with TRBD2 as a possible D gene (5 bases). CDR1 and CDR2 from the germline V gene are GTSNPN and SVGIG (reference sequence). Trimming took 3 bases from V and 2 from J, leaving 14 bases between them. This CDR3 has 15 amino acids. Here the CDR3 reads CAWSLIGDSKNIQYF. The CDR3 DNA reads TGTGCCTGGAGCCTAATCGGGGATTCCAAAAACATTCAGTACTTC.

This clonotype was detected a few times. V is TRBV19 and J is TRBJ2-7, with no clear D. There are 15 residues in the CDR3. V lost 3 bases to trimming and J lost 2 bases, with 14 bases between them. Germline V lookup: CDR1 LNHDA, CDR2 SQIVND (reference sequence). CDR3 residues: CASSMSRGTTYEQYF. DNA for the CDR3: TGTGCCAGTAGTATGAGTCGCGGTACTACCTACGAGCAGTACTTC. Full variable domain (remainder filled in from reference TRBV19 and TRBJ2-7): DGGITQSPKYLFRKEGQNVTLSCEQNLNHDAMYWYRQDPGQGLRLIYYSQIVNDFQKGDIAEGYSVSREKKESFPLTVTSAQKNPTAFYLCASSMSRGTTYEQYFGPGTRLTVT.

The chain combines TRBV2 with TRBJ1-2; D remains ambiguous. Trimming removed 6 bases at V and 7 bases at J, with 18 bases between. The CDR3 totals 14 residues. CDR1 and CDR2 (germline): SNHLY, FYNNEI. The DNA of the CDR3 is TGTGCCAGCAGGGAGACTCACACCTTGGGTGGCTACACCTTC. Its translation: CASRETHTLGGYTF. The full variable domain, completed using reference TRBV2 and TRBJ1-2, is EPEVTQTPSHQVTQMGQEVILRCVPISNHLYFYWYRQILGQKVEFLVSFYNNEISEKSEIFDDQFSVERPDGSNFTLKIRSTKLEDSAMYFCASRETHTLGGYTFGSGTRLTVV.